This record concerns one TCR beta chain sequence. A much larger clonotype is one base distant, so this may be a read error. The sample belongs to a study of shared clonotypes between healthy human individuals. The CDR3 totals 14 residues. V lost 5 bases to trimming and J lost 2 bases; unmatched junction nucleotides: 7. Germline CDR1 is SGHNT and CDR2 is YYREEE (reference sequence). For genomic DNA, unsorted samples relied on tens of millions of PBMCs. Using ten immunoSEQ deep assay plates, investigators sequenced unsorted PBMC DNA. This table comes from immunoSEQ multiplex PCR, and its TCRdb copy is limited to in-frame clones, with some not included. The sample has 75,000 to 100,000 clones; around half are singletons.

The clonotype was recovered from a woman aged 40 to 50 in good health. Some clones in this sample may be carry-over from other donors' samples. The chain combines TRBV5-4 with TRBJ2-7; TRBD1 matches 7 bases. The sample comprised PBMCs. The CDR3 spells CASSPGTDPYEQYF. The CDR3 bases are TGTGCCAGCAGTCCCGGGACAGATCCCTACGAGCAGTACTTC.